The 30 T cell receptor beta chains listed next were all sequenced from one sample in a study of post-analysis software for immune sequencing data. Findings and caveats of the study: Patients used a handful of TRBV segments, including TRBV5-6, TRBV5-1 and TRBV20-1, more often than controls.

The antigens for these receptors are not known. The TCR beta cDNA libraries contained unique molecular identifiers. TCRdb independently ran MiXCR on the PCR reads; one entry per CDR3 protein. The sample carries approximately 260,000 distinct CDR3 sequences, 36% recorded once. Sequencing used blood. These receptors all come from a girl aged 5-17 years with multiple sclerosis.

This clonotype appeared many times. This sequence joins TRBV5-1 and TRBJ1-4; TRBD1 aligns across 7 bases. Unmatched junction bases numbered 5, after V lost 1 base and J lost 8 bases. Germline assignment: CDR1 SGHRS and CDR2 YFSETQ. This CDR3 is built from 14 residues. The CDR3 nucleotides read TGCGCCAGCAGCTTGCGACAGGGAGGGGAAAAACTGTTTTTT. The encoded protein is CASSLRQGGEKLFF.

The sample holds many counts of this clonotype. CDR3 region: CASSLTGSTETQYF. The CDR3 DNA reads TGTGCCAGCAGTCTTACCGGGAGCACAGAGACCCAGTACTTC. The J gene is TRBJ2-5, the V gene TRBV13, with TRBD2 as a possible D gene (6 bases). The CDR3 is made up of 14 amino acids. Looked up from germline, CDR1 is PRHDT and CDR2 is FYEKMQ (reference sequence). The V end was cut by 6 bases, the J end by 4 bases, with 15 bases between.

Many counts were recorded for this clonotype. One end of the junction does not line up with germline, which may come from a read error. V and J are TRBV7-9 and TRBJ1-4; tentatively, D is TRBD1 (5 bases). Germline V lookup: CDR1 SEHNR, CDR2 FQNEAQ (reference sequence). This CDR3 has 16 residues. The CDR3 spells CASSLGGTGTYEKLFF. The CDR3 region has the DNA TGTGCCAGCAGCTTAGGGGGGACCGGAACTTATGAAAAACTGTTTTTT. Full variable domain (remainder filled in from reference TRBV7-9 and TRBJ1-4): DTGVSQNPRHKITKRGQNVTFRCDPISEHNRLYWYRQTLGQGPEFLTYFQNEAQLEKSRLLSDRFSAERPKGSFSTLEIQRTEQGDSAMYLCASSLGGTGTYEKLFFGSGTQLSVL.

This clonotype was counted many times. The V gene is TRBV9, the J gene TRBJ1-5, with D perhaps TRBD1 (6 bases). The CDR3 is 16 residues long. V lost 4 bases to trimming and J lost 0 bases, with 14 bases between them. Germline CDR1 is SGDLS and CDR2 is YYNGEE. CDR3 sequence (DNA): TGTGCCAGCAGCCCCGGTGCGGGGGCTAGCAATCAGCCCCAGCATTTT. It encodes CASSPGAGASNQPQHF. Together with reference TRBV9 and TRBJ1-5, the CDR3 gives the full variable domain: DSGVTQTPKHLITATGQRVTLRCSPRSGDLSVYWYQQSLDQGLQFLIQYYNGEERAKGNILERFSAQQFPDLHSELNLSSLELGDSALYFCASSPGAGASNQPQHFGDGTRLSIL.

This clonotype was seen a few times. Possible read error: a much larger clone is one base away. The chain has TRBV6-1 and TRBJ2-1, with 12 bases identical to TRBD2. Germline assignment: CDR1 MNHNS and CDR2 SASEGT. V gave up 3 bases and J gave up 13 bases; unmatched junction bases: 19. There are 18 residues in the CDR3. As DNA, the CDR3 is TGTGCCAGCAGTGACCTCCAGCCTGGGACTAGCGGGCGAGGGGCCCAGTTCTTC. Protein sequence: CASSDLQPGTSGRGAQFF.

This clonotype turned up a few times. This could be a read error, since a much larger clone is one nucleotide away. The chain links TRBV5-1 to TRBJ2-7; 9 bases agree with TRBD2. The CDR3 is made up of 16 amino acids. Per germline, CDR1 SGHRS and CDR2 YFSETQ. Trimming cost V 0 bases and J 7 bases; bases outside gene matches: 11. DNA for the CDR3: TGCGCCAGCAGCTTGGCCGGTAGCGGGAGATACAATGAGCAGTACTTC. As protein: CASSLAGSGRYNEQYF.

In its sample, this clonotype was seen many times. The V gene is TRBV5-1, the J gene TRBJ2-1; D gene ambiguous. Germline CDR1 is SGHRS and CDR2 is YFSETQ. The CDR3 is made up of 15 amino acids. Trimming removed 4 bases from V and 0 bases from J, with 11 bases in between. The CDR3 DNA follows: TGCGCCAGCAGCCCTGACGCCAGCTCCTACAATGAGCAGTTCTTC. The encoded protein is CASSPDASSYNEQFF.

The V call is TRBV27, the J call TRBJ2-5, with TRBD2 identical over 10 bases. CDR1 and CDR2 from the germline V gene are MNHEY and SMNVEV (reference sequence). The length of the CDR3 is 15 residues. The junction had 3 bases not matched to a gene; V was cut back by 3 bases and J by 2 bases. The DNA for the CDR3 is TGTGCCAGCAGTTTTGGTAGCGGGAGGCAAGAGACCCAGTACTTC. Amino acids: CASSFGSGRQETQYF.

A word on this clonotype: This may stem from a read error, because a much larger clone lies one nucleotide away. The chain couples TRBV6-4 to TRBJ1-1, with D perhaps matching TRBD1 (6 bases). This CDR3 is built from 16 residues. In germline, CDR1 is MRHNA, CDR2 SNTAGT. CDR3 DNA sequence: TGTGCCTGCAGTGCTGGCAGGGGAGCGATTAACACTGAAGCTTTCTTT. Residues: CACSAGRGAINTEAFF.

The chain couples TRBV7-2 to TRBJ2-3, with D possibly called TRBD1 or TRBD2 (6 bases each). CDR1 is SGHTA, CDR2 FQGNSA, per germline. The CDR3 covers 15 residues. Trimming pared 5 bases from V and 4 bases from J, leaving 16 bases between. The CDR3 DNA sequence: TGTGCCAGCAGCGTATCGGGGGCCGACCCAGATACGCAGTATTTT. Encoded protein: CASSVSGADPDTQYF. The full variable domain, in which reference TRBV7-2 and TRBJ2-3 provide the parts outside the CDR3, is GAGVSQSPSNKVTEKGKDVELRCDPISGHTALYWYRQSLGQGLEFLIYFQGNSAPDKSGLPSDRFSAERTGGSVSTLTIQRTQQEDSAVYLCASSVSGADPDTQYFGPGTRLTVL.

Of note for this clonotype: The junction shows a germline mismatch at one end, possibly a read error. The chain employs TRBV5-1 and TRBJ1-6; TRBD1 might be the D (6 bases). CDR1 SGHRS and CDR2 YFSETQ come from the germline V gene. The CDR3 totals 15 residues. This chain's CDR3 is CVSSGDRPNNSPLHF. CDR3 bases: TGCGTCAGCAGCGGCGACAGGCCCAATAATTCACCCCTCCACTTT.

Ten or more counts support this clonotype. CDR3 nucleotides: TGTGCCAGCAGCGTAGACCCCAGGTCTTTCTCTGAAGCTTTCTTT. Its translation: CASSVDPRSFSEAFF. The V gene is TRBV9, the J gene TRBJ1-1; D not resolved. The CDR3 spans 15 residues. V dropped 0 bases and J dropped 6 bases, with 15 bases sitting between them. The V gene's germline CDR1 is SGDLS and CDR2 YYNGEE.

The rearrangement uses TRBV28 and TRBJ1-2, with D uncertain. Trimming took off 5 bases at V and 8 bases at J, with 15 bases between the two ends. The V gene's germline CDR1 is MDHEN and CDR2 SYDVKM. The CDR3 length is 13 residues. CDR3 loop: CASSPPPGRGYTF. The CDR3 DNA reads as TGTGCCAGCAGTCCCCCCCCCGGGCGCGGCTACACCTTC.

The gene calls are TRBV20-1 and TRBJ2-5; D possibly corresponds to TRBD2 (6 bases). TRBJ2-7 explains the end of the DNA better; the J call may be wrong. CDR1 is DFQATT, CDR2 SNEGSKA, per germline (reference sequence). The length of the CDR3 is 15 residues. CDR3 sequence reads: CSARGDKGGGYEQYF. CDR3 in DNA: TGCAGTGCTAGAGGAGACAAGGGAGGAGGTTACGAGCAGTACTTC.

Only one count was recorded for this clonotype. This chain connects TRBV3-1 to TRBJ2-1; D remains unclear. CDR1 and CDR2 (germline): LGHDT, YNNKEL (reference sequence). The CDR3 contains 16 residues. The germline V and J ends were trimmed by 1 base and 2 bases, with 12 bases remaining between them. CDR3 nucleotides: TGTGCCAGCAGCCAAGGAGACTCCAACCCCTACAATGAGCAGTTCTTC. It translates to CASSQGDSNPYNEQFF.

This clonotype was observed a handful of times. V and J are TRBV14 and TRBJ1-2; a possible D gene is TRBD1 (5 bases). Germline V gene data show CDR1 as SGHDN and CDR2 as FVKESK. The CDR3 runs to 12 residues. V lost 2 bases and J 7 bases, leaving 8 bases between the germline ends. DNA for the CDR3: TGTGCCAGCAGCCAACCAGGGCGTGGCTACACCTTC. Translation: CASSQPGRGYTF.

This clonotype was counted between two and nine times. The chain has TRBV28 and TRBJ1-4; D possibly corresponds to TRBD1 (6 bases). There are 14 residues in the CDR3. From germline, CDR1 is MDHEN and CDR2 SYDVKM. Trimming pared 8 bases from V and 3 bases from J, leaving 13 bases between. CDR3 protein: CASAEGGANEKLFF. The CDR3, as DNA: TGTGCCAGCGCCGAAGGGGGGGCTAATGAAAAACTGTTTTTT.

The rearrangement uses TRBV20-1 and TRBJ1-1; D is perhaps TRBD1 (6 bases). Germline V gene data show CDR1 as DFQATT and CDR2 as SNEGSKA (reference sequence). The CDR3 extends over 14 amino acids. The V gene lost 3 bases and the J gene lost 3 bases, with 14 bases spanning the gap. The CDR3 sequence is CSARRGGEYTEAFF. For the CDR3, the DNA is TGCAGTGCTAGGAGGGGGGGAGAGTACACTGAAGCTTTCTTT.

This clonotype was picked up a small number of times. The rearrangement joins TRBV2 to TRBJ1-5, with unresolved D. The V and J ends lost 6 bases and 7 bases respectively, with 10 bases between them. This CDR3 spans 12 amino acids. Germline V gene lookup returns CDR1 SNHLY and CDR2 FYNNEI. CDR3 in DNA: TGTGCCAGCAGGGCGTCCCTACAGCCCCAGCATTTT. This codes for CASRASLQPQHF.

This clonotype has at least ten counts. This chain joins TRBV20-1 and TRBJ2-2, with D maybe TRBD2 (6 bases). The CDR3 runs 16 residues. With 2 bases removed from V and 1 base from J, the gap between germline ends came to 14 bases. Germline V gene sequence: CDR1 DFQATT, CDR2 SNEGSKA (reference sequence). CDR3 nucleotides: TGCAGTGCTAGAACCGCGGGACTTATGAACACCGGGGAGCTGTTTTTT. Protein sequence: CSARTAGLMNTGELFF.

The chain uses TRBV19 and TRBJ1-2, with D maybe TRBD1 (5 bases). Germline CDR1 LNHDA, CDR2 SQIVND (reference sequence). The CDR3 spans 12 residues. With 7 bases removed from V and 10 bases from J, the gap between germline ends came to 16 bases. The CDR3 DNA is TGTGCCAGTACAGGGTCGTCGGCTACCTACACCTTC. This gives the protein CASTGSSATYTF. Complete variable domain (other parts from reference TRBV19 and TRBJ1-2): DGGITQSPKYLFRKEGQNVTLSCEQNLNHDAMYWYRQDPGQGLRLIYYSQIVNDFQKGDIAEGYSVSREKKESFPLTVTSAQKNPTAFYLCASTGSSATYTFGSGTRLTVV.

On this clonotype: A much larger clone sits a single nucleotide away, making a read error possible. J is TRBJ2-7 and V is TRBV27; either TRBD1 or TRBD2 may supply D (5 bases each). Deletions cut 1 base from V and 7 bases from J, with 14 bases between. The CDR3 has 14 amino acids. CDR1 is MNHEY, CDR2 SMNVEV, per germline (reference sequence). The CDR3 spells CASSLWDRQNEQYF. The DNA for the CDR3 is TGTGCCAGCAGTTTATGGGACCGCCAAAATGAGCAGTACTTC.

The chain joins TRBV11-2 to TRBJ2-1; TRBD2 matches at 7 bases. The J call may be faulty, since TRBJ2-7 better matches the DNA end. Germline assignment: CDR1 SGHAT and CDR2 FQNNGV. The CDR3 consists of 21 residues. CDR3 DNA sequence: TGTGCCAGCAGCTTAGATCCCGTAGGGGCTAGCGGATATAGCTCCTACAATGAGCAGTACTTC. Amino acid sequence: CASSLDPVGASGYSSYNEQYF.

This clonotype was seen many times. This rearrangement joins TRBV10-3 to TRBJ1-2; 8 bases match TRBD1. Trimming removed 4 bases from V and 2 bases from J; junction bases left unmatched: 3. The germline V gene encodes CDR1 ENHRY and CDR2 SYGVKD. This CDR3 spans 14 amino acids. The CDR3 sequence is CAISAGQDNYGYTF. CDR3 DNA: TGTGCCATCAGTGCGGGACAGGACAACTATGGCTACACCTTC.

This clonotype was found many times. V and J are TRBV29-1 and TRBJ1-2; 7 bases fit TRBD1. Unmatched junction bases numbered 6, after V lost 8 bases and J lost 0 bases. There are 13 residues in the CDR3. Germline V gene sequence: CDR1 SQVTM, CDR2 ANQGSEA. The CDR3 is CSTAGGTNYGYTF. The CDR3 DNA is TGCAGCACCGCAGGGGGGACTAACTATGGCTACACCTTC.

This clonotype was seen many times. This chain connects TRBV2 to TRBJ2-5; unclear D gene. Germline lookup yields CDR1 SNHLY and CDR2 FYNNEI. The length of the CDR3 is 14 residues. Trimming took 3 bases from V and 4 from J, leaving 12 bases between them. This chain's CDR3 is CASSDGRSGETQYF. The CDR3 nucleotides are TGTGCCAGCAGTGATGGCCGGTCGGGAGAGACCCAGTACTTC.

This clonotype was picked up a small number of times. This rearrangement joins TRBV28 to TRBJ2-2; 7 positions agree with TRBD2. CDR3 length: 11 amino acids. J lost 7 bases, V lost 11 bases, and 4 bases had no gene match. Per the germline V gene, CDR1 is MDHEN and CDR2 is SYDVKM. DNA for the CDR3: TGTGCCGGGGGGGGGAACGGGGAGCTGTTTTTT. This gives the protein CAGGGNGELFF.

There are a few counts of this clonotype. CDR3 DNA sequence: TGTGCCAGCAGCCAAGAAGCGGGAGGTGGTTACGAGCAGTACTTC. It encodes CASSQEAGGGYEQYF. The V and J genes are TRBV4-2 and TRBJ2-7; 9 bases are a match to TRBD2. Looked up from germline, CDR1 is LGHNA and CDR2 is YNFKEQ. Trimming at V came to 0 bases and at J to 4 bases, leaving 4 bases not matched to a gene. The CDR3 spans 15 residues.

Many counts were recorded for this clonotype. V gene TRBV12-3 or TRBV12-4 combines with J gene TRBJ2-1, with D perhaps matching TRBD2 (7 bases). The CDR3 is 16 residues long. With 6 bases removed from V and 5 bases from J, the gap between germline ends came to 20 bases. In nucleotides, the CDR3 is TGTGCCAGCAGCTGGGGAAGGGGGGGGCGCCACAATGAGCAGTTCTTC. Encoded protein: CASSWGRGGRHNEQFF.

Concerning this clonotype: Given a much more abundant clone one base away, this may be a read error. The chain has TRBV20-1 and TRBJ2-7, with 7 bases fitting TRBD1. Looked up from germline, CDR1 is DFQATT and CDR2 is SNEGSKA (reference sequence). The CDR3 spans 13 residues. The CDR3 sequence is CSTRGQADYEQYF. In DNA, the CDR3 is TGCAGTACTAGAGGACAGGCCGACTACGAGCAGTACTTC.